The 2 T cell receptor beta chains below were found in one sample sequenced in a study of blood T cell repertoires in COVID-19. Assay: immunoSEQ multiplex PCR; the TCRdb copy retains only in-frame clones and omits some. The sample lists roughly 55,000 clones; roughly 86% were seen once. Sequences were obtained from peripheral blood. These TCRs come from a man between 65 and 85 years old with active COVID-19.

In DNA form, the CDR3 reads TGTGCCAGCAGCCTCCTTAGGAACACCGGGGAGCTGTTTTTT. Its protein product is CASSLLRNTGELFF. The chain couples TRBV7-2 to TRBJ2-2; D gene ambiguous. This CDR3 region has 14 residues. The germline V gene has CDR1 SGHTA and CDR2 FQGNSA. Trimming took off 5 bases at V and 1 base at J, with 8 bases between the two ends. The whole variable domain, remainder taken from reference TRBV7-2 and TRBJ2-2, is GAGVSQSPSNKVTEKGKDVELRCDPISGHTALYWYRQSLGQGLEFLIYFQGNSAPDKSGLPSDRFSAERTGGSVSTLTIQRTQQEDSAVYLCASSLLRNTGELFFGEGSRLTVL.

CDR3 sequence (DNA): TGTGCCAGCAGCCAAGACGTAACCAGGGCGAACACTGAAGCTTTCTTT. It yields the protein CASSQDVTRANTEAFF. The chain carries TRBV4-2 and TRBJ1-1; possibly TRBD1 for D (5 bases). The germline V and J ends were trimmed by 0 bases and 1 base, with 12 bases remaining between them. Germline V gives CDR1 LGHNA, CDR2 YNFKEQ. CDR3 length: 16 residues.